This T cell receptor (beta chain) was observed in a study of blood T cells in healthy people across ages. Findings and caveats of the study: As age increased, TCR beta diversity per million T cells fell in a roughly linear fashion.

Next came a second PCR, run for about 6 to 12 cycles, which used a sample-barcoded 5' primer along with a J-beta primer mix. Per-sample output comprised a minimum of 2.5 million paired-end reads containing CDR3. TCRdb reprocessed the 5' RACE reads with MiXCR, giving one entry per CDR3 protein. The sample records 750,000 to 950,000 distinct CDR3 sequences, 25% to 30% being singletons. This clonotype was observed a few times. What it binds is unknown. V shed 4 bases and J 7 bases; nucleotides not matched to a gene: 10. The CDR3 contains 16 residues. The sample was also reused in another study, on T cells of mothers and their children. That paper notes: The authors detected no persistent microchimeric T cell clones.

The clonotype originates from a woman in her forties in good health. Input material: blood. This chain joins TRBV12-3 or TRBV12-4 and TRBJ1-4; 9 bases map to TRBD1. CDR3 amino acids: CASSYTTGGRGEKLFF. In DNA form, the CDR3 reads TGTGCCAGCAGTTACACGACAGGGGGTCGAGGTGAAAAACTGTTTTTT.